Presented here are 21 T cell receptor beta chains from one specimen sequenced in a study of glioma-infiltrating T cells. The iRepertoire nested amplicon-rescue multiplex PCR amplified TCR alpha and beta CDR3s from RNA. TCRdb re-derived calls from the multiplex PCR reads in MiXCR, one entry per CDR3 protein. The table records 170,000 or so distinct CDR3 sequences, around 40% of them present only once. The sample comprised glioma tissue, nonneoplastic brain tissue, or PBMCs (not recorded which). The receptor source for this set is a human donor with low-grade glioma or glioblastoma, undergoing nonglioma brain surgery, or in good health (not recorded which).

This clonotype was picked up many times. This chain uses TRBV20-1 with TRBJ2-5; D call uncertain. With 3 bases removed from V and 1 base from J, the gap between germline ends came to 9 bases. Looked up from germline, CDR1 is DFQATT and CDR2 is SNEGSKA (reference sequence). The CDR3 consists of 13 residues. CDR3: CSARTPPQETQYF. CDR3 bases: TGCAGTGCTAGGACACCACCCCAAGAGACCCAGTACTTC.

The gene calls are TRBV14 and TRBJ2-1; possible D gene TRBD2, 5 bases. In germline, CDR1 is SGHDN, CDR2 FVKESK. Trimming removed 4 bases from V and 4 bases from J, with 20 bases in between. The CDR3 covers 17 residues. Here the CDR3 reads CASSRERFGVKYNEQFF. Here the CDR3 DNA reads TGTGCCAGCAGCCGGGAACGGTTCGGGGTTAAGTACAATGAGCAGTTCTTC.

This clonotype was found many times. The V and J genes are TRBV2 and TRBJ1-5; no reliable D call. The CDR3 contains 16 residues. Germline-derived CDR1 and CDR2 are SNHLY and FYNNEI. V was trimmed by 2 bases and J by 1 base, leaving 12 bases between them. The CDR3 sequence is CASSESLGGSNQPQHF. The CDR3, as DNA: TGTGCCAGCAGTGAAAGTTTAGGAGGGAGCAATCAGCCCCAGCATTTT.

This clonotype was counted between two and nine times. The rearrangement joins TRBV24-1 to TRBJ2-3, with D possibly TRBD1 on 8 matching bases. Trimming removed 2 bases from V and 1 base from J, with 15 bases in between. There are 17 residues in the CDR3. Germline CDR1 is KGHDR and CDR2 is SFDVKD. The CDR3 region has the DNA TGTGCCACCAGTGATTACATTACAGGGGGGGGCACAGATACGCAGTATTTT. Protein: CATSDYITGGGTDTQYF.

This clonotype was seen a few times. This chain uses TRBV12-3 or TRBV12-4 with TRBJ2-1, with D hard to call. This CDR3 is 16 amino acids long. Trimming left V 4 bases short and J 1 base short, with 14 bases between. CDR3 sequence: CASSSQQKASYNEQFF. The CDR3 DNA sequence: TGTGCCAGCAGTTCCCAGCAAAAGGCATCCTACAATGAGCAGTTCTTC.

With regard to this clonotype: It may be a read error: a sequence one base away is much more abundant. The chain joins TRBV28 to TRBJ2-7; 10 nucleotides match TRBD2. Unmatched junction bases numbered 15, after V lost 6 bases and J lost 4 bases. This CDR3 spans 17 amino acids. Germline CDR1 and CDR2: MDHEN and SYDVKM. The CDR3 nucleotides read TGTGCCAGCAGGGGGGAGGTCTCTAGCGGGAGCCGGTACGAGCAGTACTTC. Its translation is CASRGEVSSGSRYEQYF.

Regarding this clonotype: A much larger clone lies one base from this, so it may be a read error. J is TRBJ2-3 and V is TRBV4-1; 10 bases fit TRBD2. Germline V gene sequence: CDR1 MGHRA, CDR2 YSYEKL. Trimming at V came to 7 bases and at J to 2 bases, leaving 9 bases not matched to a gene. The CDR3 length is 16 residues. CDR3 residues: CASIPPLAGPTDTQYF. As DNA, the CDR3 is TGCGCCAGCATCCCCCCACTAGCGGGACCCACAGATACGCAGTATTTT.

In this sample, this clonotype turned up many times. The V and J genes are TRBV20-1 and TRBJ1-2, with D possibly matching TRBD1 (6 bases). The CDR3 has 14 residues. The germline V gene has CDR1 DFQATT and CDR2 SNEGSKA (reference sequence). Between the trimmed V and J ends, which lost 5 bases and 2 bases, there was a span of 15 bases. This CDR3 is CSAQGTGTNYGYTF. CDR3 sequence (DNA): TGCAGTGCTCAGGGGACCGGCACAAACTATGGCTACACCTTC.

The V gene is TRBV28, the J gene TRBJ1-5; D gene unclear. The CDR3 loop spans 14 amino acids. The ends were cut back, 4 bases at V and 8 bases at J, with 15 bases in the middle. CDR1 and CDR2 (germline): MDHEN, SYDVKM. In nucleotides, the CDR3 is TGTGCCAGCAGTTCCACACTCTTTAATGAGCCCCAGCATTTT. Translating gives CASSSTLFNEPQHF.

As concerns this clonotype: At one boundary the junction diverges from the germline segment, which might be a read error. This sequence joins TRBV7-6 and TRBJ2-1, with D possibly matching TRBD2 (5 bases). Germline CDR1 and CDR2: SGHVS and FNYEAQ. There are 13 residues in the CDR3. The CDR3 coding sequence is TGTGTCAGCAGCTTAGCGCCTCGCGATGAGCAGTTCTTC. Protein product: CVSSLAPRDEQFF.

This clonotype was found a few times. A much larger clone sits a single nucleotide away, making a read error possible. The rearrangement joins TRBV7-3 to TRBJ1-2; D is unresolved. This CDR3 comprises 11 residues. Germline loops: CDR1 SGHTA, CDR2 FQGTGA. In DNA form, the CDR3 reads TGTGCCAGCAGCTTACGCTATGGCTACAACTTC. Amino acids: CASSLRYGYNF.

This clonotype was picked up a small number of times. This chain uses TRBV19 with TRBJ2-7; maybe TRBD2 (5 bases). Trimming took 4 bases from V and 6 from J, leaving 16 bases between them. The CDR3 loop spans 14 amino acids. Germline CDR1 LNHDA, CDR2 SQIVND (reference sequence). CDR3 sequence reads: CASSNGIWSGEQYF. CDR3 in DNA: TGTGCCAGTAGTAACGGGATCTGGTCTGGCGAGCAGTACTTC.

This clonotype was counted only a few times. CDR3 sequence reads: CASSLSAALRETQYF. The CDR3 DNA reads as TGTGCCAGCAGCTTATCGGCAGCCTTACGGGAGACCCAGTACTTC. The rearrangement links TRBV7-9 to TRBJ2-5; no clear D. Trimming removed 2 bases at V and 5 bases at J, with 15 bases between. CDR3 length equals 15 residues. CDR1 SEHNR and CDR2 FQNEAQ come from the germline V gene (reference sequence).

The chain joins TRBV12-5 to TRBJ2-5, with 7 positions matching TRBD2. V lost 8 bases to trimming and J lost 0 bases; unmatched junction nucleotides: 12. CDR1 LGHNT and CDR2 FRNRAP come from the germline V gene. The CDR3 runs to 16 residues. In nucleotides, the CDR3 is TGTGCTAGTTCCCGCGTCGGAGCGGGATACCAAGAGACCCAGTACTTC. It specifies CASSRVGAGYQETQYF.

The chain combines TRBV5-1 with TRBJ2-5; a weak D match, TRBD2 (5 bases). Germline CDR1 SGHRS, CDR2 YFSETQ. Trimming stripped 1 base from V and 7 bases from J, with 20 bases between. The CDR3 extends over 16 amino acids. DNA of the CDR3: TGCGCCAGCAGCTTGAGGCAGCGGTCTGGTGAAGGGACCCAGTACTTC. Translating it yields CASSLRQRSGEGTQYF. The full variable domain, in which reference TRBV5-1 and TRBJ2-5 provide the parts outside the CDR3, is KAGVTQTPRYLIKTRGQQVTLSCSPISGHRSVSWYQQTPGQGLQFLFEYFSETQRNKGNFPGRFSGRQFSNSRSEMNVSTLELGDSALYLCASSLRQRSGEGTQYFGPGTRLLVL.

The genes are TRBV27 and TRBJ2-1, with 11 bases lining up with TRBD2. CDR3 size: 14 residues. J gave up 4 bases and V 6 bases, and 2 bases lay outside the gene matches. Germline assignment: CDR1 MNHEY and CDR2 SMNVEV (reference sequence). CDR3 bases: TGTGCCAGCAGGGCTAGCGGGAGGTACAATGAGCAGTTCTTC. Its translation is CASRASGRYNEQFF.

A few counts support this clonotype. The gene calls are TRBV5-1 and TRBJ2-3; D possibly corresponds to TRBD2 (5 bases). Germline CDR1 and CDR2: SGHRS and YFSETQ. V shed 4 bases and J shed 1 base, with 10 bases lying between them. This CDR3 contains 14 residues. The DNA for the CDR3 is TGCGCCAGCAGCATTGAGAGGGGCACAGATACGCAGTATTTT. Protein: CASSIERGTDTQYF.

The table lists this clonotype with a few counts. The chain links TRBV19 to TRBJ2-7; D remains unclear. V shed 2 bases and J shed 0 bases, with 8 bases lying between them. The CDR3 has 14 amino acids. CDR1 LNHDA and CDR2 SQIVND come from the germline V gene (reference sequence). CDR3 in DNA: TGTGCCAGTAGTATAATGTGGAACTCCTACGAGCAGTACTTC. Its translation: CASSIMWNSYEQYF.

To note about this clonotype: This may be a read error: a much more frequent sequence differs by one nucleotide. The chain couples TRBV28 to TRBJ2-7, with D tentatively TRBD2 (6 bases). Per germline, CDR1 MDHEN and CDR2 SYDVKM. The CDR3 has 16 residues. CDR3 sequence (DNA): TGTGACAGCAGTTCCCCCGAGGGGCCTGGGACTTACGAGCAGTACTTC. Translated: CDSSSPEGPGTYEQYF. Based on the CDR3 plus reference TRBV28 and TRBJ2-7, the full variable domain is DVKVTQSSRYLVKRTGEKVFLECVQDMDHENMFWYRQDPGLGLRLIYFSYDVKMKEKGDIPEGYSVSREKKERFSLILESASTNQTSMYLCDSSSPEGPGTYEQYFGPGTRLTVT.

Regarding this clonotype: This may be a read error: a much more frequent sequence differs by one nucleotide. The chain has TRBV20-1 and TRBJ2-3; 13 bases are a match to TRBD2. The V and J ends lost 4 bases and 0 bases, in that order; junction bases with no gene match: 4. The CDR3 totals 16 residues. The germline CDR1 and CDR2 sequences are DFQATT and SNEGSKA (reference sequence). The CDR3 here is CSANRLAGGSTDTQYF. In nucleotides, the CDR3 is TGCAGTGCTAACCGACTAGCGGGAGGAAGCACAGATACGCAGTATTTT.

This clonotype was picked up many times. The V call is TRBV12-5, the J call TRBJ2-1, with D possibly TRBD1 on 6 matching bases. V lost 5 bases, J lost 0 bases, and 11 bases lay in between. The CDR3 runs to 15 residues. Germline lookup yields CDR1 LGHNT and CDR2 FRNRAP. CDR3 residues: CASGPGQSSYNEQFF. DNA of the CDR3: TGTGCTAGTGGTCCAGGACAGAGCTCCTACAATGAGCAGTTCTTC. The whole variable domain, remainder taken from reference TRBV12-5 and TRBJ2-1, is DARVTQTPRHKVTEMGQEVTMRCQPILGHNTVFWYRQTMMQGLELLAYFRNRAPLDDSGMPKDRFSAEMPDATLATLKIQPSEPRDSAVYFCASGPGQSSYNEQFFGPGTRLTVL.